The T cell receptor (beta chain) described here comes from a study of T-cell memory formation after mild COVID-19. Study-wide context: TCR clusters largely stayed donor specific.

CDR1 is KGHSH, CDR2 LQKENI, per germline. V dropped 6 bases and J dropped 4; count of bases not matched to a gene: 11. The CDR3 has 15 residues. MiXCR, applied by TCRdb to the 5' RACE reads, yields one record per CDR3 protein. The sample contains just over 400,000 distinct CDR3 sequences, around 22% of which appear only once. Study-wide results and limits: In pre-infection memory, a portion of responding clones appeared, which suggested that cross-reactive memory joined. Those CD4+ clones that contracted were mainly in CM and EM (CD8+ ones in EMRA). Clonal second-wave expansions that peaked on day 37 had unconfirmed SARS-CoV-2 specificity.

Remarks on this clonotype: Antigen specificity is unknown.

Sample: PBMCs or a T cell subset sorted from them (not recorded which). This TCR came from an adult woman who had mild COVID-19 (a few samples of this study predate the infection). Cell type and time point are not known. This chain connects TRBV18 to TRBJ2-5; 7 nucleotides align to TRBD1. CDR3 in amino acids: CASSPRQGGGETQYF. CDR3 DNA: TGTGCCAGCTCTCCCCGACAGGGTGGTGGAGAGACCCAGTACTTC.